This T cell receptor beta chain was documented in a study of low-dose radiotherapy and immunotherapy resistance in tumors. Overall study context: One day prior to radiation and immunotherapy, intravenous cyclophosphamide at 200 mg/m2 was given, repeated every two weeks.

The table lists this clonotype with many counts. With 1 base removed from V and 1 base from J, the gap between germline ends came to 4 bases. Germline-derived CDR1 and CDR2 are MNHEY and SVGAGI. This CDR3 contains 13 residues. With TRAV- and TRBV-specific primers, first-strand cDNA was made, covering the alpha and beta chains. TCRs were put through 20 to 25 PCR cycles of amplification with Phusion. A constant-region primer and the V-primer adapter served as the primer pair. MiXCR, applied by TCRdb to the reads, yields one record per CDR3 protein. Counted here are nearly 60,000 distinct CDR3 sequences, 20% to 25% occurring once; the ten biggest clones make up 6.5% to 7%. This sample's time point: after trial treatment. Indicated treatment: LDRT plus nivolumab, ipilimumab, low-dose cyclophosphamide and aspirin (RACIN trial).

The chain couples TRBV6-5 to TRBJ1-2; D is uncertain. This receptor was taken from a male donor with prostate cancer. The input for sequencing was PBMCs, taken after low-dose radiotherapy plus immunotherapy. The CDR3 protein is CASSYYFNYGYTF. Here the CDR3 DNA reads TGTGCCAGCAGTTACTATTTTAACTATGGCTACACCTTC.